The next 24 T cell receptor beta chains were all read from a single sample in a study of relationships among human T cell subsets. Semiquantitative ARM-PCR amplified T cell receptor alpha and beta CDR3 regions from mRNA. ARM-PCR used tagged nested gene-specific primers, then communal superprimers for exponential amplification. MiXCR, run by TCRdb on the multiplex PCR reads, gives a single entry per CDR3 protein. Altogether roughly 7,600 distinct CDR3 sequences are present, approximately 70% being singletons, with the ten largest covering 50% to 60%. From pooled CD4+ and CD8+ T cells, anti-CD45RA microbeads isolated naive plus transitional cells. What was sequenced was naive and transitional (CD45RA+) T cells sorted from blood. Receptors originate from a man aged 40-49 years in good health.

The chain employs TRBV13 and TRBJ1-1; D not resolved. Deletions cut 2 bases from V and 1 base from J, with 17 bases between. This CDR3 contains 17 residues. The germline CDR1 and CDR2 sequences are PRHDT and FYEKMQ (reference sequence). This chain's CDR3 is CASSLTTDEGSNTEAFF. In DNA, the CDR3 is TGTGCCAGCAGCTTAACCACAGACGAGGGATCGAACACTGAAGCTTTCTTT.

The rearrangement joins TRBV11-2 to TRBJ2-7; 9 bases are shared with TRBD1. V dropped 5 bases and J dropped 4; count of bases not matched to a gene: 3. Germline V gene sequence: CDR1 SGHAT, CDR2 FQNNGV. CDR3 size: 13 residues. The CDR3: CASSPDRGYEQYF. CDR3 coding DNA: TGTGCCAGCAGCCCCGACAGGGGGTACGAGCAGTACTTC. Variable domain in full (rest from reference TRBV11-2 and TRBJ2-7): EAGVAQSPRYKIIEKRQSVAFWCNPISGHATLYWYQQILGQGPKLLIQFQNNGVVDDSQLPKDRFSAERLKGVDSTLKIQPAKLEDSAVYLCASSPDRGYEQYFGPGTRLTVT.

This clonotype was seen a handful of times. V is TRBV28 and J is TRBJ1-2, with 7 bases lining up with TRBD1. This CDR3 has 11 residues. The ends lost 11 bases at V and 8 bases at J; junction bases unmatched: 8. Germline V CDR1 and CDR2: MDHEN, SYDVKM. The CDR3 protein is CAVGGLGGYTF. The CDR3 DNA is TGTGCCGTAGGGGGCTTAGGAGGCTACACCTTC.

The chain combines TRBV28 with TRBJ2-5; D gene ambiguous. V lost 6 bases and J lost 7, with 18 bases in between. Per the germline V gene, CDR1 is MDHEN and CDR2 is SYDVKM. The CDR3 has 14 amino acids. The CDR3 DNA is TGTGCCAGCAGCCTCCAGGACCAGGTTCGGACCCAGTACTTC. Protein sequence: CASSLQDQVRTQYF.

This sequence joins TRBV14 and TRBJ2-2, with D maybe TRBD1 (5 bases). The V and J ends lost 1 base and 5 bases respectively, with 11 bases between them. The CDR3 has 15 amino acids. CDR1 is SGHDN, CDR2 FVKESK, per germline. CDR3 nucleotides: TGTGCCAGCAGCCAAGGGCAGGGCGCTACCGGGGAGCTGTTTTTT. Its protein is CASSQGQGATGELFF.

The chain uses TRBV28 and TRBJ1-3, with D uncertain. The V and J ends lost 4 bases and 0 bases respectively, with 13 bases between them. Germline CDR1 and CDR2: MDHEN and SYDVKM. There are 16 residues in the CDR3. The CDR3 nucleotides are TGTGCCAGCAGTTCTCTGGAGTCTTCCTCTGGAAACACCATATATTTT. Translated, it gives CASSSLESSSGNTIYF.

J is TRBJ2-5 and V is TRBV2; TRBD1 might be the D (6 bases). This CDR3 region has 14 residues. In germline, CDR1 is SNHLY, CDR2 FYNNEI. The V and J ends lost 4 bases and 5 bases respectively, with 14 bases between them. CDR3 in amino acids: CASSATTGLETQYF. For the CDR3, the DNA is TGTGCCAGCAGTGCAACTACAGGGCTGGAGACCCAGTACTTC.

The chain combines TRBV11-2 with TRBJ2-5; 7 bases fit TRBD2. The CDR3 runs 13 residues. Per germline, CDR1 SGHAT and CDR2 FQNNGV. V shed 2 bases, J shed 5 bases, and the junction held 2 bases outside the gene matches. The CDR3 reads CASSLYGGETQYF. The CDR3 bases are TGTGCCAGCAGCTTATACGGGGGGGAGACCCAGTACTTC. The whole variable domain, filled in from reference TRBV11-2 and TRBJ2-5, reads EAGVAQSPRYKIIEKRQSVAFWCNPISGHATLYWYQQILGQGPKLLIQFQNNGVVDDSQLPKDRFSAERLKGVDSTLKIQPAKLEDSAVYLCASSLYGGETQYFGPGTRLLVL.

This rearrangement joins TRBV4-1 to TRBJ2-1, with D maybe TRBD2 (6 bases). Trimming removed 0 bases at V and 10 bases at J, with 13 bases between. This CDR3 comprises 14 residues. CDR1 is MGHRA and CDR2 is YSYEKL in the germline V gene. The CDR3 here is CASSQDRGTLEQFF. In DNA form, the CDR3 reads TGCGCCAGCAGCCAAGATCGGGGGACCTTAGAGCAGTTCTTC.

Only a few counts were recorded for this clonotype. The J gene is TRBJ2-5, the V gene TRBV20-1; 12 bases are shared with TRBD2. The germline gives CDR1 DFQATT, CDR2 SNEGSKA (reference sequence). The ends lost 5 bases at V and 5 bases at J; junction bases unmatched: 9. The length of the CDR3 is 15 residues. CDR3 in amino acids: CSAPPASGGAETQYF. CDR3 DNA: TGCAGTGCTCCCCCGGCTAGCGGGGGGGCGGAGACCCAGTACTTC.

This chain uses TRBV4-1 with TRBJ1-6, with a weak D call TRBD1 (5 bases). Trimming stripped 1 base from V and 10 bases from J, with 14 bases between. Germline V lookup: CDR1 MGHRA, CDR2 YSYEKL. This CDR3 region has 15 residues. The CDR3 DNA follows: TGCGCCAGCAGCCAAGCTCCGCAGGGTGGATCACCCCTCCACTTT. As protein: CASSQAPQGGSPLHF.

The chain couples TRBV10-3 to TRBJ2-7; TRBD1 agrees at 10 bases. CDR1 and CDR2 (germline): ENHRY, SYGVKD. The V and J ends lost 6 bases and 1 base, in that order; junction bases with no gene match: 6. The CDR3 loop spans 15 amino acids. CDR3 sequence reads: CAISDPGQGSYEQYF. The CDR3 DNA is TGTGCCATCAGCGATCCGGGACAGGGGTCCTACGAGCAGTACTTC.

The CDR3 is CAWTLGGYEQYF. The CDR3 DNA is TGTGCCTGGACCTTGGGGGGATACGAGCAGTACTTC. V usage is TRBV30 and J usage is TRBJ2-7, with D possibly TRBD2 on 6 matching bases. V was pared by 4 bases and J by 4 bases, with 11 bases between. CDR1 is GTSNPN, CDR2 SVGIG, per germline (reference sequence). This CDR3 comprises 12 residues.

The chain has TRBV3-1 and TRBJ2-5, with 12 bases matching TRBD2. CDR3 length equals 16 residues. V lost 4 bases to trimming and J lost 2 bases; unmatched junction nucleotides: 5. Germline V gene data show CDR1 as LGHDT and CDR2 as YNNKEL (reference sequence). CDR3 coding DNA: TGTGCCAGCAGCCTCGGACTAGCGGGGCATCAAGAGACCCAGTACTTC. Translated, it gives CASSLGLAGHQETQYF.

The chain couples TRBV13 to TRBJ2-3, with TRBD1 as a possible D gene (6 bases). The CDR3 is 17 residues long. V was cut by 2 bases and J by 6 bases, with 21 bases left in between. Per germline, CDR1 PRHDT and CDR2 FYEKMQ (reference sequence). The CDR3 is CASSLRTVVGVGDTQYF. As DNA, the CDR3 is TGTGCCAGCAGCTTACGGACAGTTGTGGGAGTGGGGGATACGCAGTATTTT.

This CDR3 is CASSLGRDREAFF. CDR3 in DNA: TGTGCCAGCAGCTTAGGCAGGGACCGGGAAGCTTTCTTT. The gene calls are TRBV11-3 and TRBJ1-1; the D gene is possibly TRBD1 (5 bases). Germline V gene lookup returns CDR1 SGHNT and CDR2 YENEEA. CDR3 length: 13 residues. The V end was cut by 1 base, the J end by 8 bases, with 11 bases between.

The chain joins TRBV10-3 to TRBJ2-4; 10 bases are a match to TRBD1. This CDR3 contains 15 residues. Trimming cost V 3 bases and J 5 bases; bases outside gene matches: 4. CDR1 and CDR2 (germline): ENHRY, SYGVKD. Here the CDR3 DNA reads TGTGCCATCAGTGACGCGACAGGGGGCGAAAACATTCAGTACTTC. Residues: CAISDATGGENIQYF.

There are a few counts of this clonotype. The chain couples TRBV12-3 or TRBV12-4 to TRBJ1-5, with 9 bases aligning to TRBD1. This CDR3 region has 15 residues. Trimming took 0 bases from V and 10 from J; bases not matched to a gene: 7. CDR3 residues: CASSLAGTGFVPQHF. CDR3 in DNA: TGTGCCAGCAGTTTAGCGGGGACAGGGTTTGTACCCCAGCATTTT.

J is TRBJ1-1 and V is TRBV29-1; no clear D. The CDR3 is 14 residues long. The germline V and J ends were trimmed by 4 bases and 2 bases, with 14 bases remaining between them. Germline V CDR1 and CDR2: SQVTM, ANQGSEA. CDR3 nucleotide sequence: TGCAGCGTTGTAGAATTCGGCAGAAACACTGAAGCTTTCTTT. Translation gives CSVVEFGRNTEAFF.

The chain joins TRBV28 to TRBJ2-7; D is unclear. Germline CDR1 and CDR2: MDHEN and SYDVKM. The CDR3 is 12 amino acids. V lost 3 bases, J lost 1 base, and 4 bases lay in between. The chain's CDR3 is CASSLGSYEQYF. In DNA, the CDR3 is TGTGCCAGCAGTTTGGGGTCCTACGAGCAGTACTTC. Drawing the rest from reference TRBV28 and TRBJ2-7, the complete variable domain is DVKVTQSSRYLVKRTGEKVFLECVQDMDHENMFWYRQDPGLGLRLIYFSYDVKMKEKGDIPEGYSVSREKKERFSLILESASTNQTSMYLCASSLGSYEQYFGPGTRLTVT.

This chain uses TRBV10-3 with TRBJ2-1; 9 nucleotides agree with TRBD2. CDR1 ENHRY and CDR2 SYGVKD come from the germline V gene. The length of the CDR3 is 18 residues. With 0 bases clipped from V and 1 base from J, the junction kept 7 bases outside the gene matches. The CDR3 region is CAISESISGGPSYNEQFF. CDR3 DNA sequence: TGTGCCATCAGTGAGTCGATTAGCGGGGGACCATCCTACAATGAGCAGTTCTTC.

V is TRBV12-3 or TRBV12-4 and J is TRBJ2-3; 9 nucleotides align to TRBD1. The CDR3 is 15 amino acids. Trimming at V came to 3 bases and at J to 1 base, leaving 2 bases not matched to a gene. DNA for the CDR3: TGTGCCAGCAGTTTCTGGGACAGGGGCACAGATACGCAGTATTTT. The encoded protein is CASSFWDRGTDTQYF.

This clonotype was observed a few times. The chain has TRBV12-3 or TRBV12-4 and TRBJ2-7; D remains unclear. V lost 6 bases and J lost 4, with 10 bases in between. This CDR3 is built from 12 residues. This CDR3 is CASRVGRYEQYF. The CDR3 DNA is TGTGCCAGCAGAGTTGGCAGGTACGAGCAGTACTTC.

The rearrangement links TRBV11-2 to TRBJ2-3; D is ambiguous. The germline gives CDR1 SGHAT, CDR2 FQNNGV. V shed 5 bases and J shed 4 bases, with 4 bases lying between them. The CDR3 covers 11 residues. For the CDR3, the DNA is TGTGCCAGCAGCCTGCCAGATACGCAGTATTTT. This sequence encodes CASSLPDTQYF.